This is a list of T cell receptor beta chains from one sample in a study of control samples from healthy donors and cancer patients. Data came from immunoSEQ multiplex PCR; TCRdb stores just in-frame clones and leaves some out. The profile covers 400,000 to 450,000 clones, with 90% appearing a single time and 5.5% to 7.5% taken by the ten largest. The sample was PBMCs. The receptors were sampled from a man aged 35-49 years with head and neck cancer. Both conserved end residues are part of each CDR3. The order of the fields is clone size, CDR3 length, J gene, V gene, D gene, CDR3 protein, CDR3 DNA. The D gene is left open where the match is weak. Size is omitted from some rows. Given values are once, few, many or a class for expanded clones.

clone_size: -; cdr3_length: 13; j_call: TRBJ2-7; v_call: TRBV27; d_call: -; cdr3_aa: CASSSSGSHEQYF; cdr3_nt: TGTGCCAGCAGCTCGAGTGGTTCCCACGAGCAGTACTTC
clone_size: few; cdr3_length: 13; j_call: TRBJ1-5; v_call: TRBV6-6; d_call: -; cdr3_aa: CASTPLEAQPQHF; cdr3_nt: TGTGCCAGCACCCCCCTAGAGGCTCAGCCCCAGCATTTT
clone_size: -; cdr3_length: 16; j_call: TRBJ2-7; v_call: TRBV5-1; d_call: TRBD2; cdr3_aa: CASRTGLAASSYEQYF; cdr3_nt: TGCGCCAGCAGGACCGGACTAGCGGCTAGCTCCTACGAGCAGTACTTC
clone_size: -; cdr3_length: 13; j_call: TRBJ2-1; v_call: TRBV18; d_call: -; cdr3_aa: CASSPTYSNEQFF; cdr3_nt: TGTGCCAGCTCACCGACGTATTCAAATGAGCAGTTCTTC
clone_size: -; cdr3_length: 14; j_call: TRBJ2-2; v_call: TRBV5-1; d_call: -; cdr3_aa: CASSFRENTGELFF; cdr3_nt: TGCGCCAGCAGCTTCAGAGAGAACACCGGGGAGCTGTTTTTT
clone_size: -; cdr3_length: 16; j_call: TRBJ1-1; v_call: TRBV4-1; d_call: -; cdr3_aa: CASSQDPVRGLAEAFF; cdr3_nt: TGCGCCAGCAGCCAAGATCCTGTACGGGGATTAGCTGAAGCTTTCTTT
clone_size: -; cdr3_length: 15; j_call: TRBJ1-3; v_call: TRBV9; d_call: -; cdr3_aa: CASSARYSSGNTIYF; cdr3_nt: TGTGCCAGCAGCGCCCGTTACAGCTCTGGAAACACCATATATTTT
clone_size: -; cdr3_length: 13; j_call: TRBJ1-2; v_call: TRBV27; d_call: -; cdr3_aa: CASSLRGGYGYTF; cdr3_nt: TGTGCCAGCAGTTTACGGGGGGGATATGGCTACACCTTC
clone_size: few; cdr3_length: 12; j_call: TRBJ2-7; v_call: TRBV30; d_call: -; cdr3_aa: CAWSTNSYEQYF; cdr3_nt: TGTGCCTGGAGTACAAACTCCTACGAGCAGTACTTC
clone_size: -; cdr3_length: 15; j_call: TRBJ2-3; v_call: TRBV23-1; d_call: TRBD1; cdr3_aa: CASSGDRKRTDTQYF; cdr3_nt: TGCGCCAGCAGTGGGGACAGGAAACGCACAGATACGCAGTATTTT
clone_size: -; cdr3_length: 16; j_call: TRBJ1-4; v_call: TRBV18; d_call: TRBD1; cdr3_aa: CASSLDRASTNEKLFF; cdr3_nt: TGTGCCAGCTCACTGGACAGGGCTTCAACTAATGAAAAACTGTTTTTT
clone_size: -; cdr3_length: 16; j_call: TRBJ2-1; v_call: TRBV7-8; d_call: TRBD2; cdr3_aa: CASSPARAGRPPEQFF; cdr3_nt: TGTGCCAGCAGCCCCGCTAGAGCGGGACGGCCCCCTGAGCAGTTCTTC
clone_size: few; cdr3_length: 14; j_call: TRBJ1-2; v_call: TRBV7-2; d_call: -; cdr3_aa: CASSRRQAQGGYTF; cdr3_nt: TGTGCCAGCAGCCGGAGACAGGCACAGGGTGGCTACACCTTC
clone_size: -; cdr3_length: 16; j_call: TRBJ1-6; v_call: TRBV7-2; d_call: TRBD1; cdr3_aa: CASSLQGAIGNSPLHF; cdr3_nt: TGTGCCAGCAGCTTACAGGGGGCAATAGGGAATTCACCCCTCCACTTT